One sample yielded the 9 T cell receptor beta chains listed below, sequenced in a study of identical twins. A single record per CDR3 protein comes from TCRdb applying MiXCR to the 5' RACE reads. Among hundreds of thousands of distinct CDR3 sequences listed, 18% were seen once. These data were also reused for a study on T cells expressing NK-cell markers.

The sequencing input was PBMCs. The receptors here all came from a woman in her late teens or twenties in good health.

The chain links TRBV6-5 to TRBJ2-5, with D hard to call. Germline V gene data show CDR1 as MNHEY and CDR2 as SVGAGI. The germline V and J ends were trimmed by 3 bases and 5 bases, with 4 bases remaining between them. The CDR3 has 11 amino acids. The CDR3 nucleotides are TGTGCCAGCAGTTATTTTGAGACCCAGTACTTC. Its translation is CASSYFETQYF.

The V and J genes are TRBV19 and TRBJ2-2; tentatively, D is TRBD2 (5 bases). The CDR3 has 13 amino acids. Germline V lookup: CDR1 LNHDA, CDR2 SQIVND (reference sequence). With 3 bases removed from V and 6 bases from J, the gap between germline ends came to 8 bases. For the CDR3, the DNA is TGTGCCAGTAGTATGCCGAGGGCCGGGGAGCTGTTTTTT. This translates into CASSMPRAGELFF.

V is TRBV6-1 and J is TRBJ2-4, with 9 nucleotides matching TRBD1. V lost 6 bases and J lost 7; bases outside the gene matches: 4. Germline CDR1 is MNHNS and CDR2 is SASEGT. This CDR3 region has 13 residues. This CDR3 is CASRRQGENIQYF. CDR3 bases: TGTGCCAGCAGAAGACAGGGGGAGAACATTCAGTACTTC.

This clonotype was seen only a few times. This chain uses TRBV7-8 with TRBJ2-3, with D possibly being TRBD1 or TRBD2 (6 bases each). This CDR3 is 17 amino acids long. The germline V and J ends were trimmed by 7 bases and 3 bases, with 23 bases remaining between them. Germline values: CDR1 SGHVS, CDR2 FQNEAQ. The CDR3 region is CASTHEHGGGVTDTQYF. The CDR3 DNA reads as TGTGCCAGCACCCATGAGCACGGGGGCGGAGTGACAGATACGCAGTATTTT.

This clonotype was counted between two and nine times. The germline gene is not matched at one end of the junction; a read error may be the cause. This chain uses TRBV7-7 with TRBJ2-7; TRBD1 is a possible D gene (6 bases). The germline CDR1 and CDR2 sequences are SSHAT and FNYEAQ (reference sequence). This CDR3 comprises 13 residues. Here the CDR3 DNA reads TGTGCTAGCAGCCCAGGGGAGCCGTACGAGCAGTACTTC. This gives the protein CASSPGEPYEQYF.

CDR3: CASSLSGRQGLMYEQYF. The CDR3, as DNA: TGCGCCAGCAGCTTGTCTGGGAGGCAGGGTTTGATGTACGAGCAGTACTTC. The chain links TRBV5-1 to TRBJ2-7; the D gene is possibly TRBD2 (6 bases). Germline CDR1 reads SGHRS; CDR2 reads YFSETQ. The V gene lost 1 base and the J gene lost 4 bases, with 21 bases spanning the gap. This CDR3 is built from 17 residues.

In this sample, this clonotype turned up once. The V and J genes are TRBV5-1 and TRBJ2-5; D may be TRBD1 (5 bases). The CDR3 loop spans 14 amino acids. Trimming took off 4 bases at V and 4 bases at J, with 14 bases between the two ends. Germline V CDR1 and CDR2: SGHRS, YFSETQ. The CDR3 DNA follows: TGCGCCAGCAGCCGGACACACCAAGGAGAGACCCAGTACTTC. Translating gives CASSRTHQGETQYF. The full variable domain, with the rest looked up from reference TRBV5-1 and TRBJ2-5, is KAGVTQTPRYLIKTRGQQVTLSCSPISGHRSVSWYQQTPGQGLQFLFEYFSETQRNKGNFPGRFSGRQFSNSRSEMNVSTLELGDSALYLCASSRTHQGETQYFGPGTRLLVL.

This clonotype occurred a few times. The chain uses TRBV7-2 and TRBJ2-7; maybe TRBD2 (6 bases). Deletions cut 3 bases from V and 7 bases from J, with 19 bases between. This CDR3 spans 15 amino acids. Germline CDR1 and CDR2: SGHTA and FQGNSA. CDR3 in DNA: TGTGCCAGCAGCTTGGGGACTCTCCTTACCCTAGAGCAGTACTTC. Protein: CASSLGTLLTLEQYF.

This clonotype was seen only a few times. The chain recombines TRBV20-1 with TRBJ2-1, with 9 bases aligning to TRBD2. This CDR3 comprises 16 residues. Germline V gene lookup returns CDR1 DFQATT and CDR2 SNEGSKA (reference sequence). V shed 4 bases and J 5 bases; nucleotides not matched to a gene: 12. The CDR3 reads CSATSPLAGFDNEQFF. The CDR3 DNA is TGCAGTGCTACCTCGCCGCTAGCGGGGTTTGACAATGAGCAGTTCTTC.